The following is a T cell receptor (beta chain) sequence with its context. This sample was taken from a study of blood T cell repertoires in COVID-19. Study-level information: Some COVID-19 samples were acute and others convalescent; all came from the United States, Italy and Spain. PBMCs, B-cell-depleted T cells, or T cells provided the cDNA or gDNA that made up the material.

In the original workflow: Estimates of nucleated cell counts were drawn from the amplification of reference gene primers. Clones were sequenced by immunoSEQ multiplex PCR, and TCRdb holds only the in-frame ones, with some missing. Clone size and the V and J calls come from that table; the DNA yielded D and trimming. This table holds tens of thousands of clones, 70% to 80% found once. There are 20 residues in the CDR3. Sequencing was performed on peripheral blood. The TCR was taken from a human donor in a cohort sampled during active COVID-19. The J gene is TRBJ2-7, the V gene TRBV21-1; TRBD2, as called in the table, went unchecked against the DNA. TRBV21-1 is described as a pseudogene. The CDR3 DNA reads TGTGCCAGCAGCAAAATTAAGCTAGCGGGAGACTATGGGAGGGAATACGAGCAGTACTTC. This translates into CASSKIKLAGDYGREYEQYF.